This T cell receptor beta chain was sequenced for a study of identical twins. Study outcomes and limitations: Insertions were fewer in abundant cord blood beta clonotypes, whereas memory repertoires showed none of this pattern. Findings depended on cross-sectional statistics rather than tracking the same donors. Sequences that were out-of-frame, alpha and twin-shared displayed an excess of low generation probability.

This clonotype was seen more than once but under ten times. Its antigen is still unknown. TCRdb called the 5' RACE reads again in MiXCR, with one record for every CDR3 protein. Of under 300,000 distinct CDR3 sequences in the sample, more than 9.5% are singletons; the top ten hold under 4.5%. These data also formed part of another study, on yellow fever vaccine responses in identical twins.

The receptor was derived from a woman aged 18-30 years in good health. Sequenced material: memory (CD45RO+) T cells sorted from blood.

Here the CDR3 reads CASSSGTGASTQQYF. In nucleotides, the CDR3 is TGCGCCAGCAGCTCAGGGACAGGGGCCTCTACGCAGCAGTACTTC. The chain joins TRBV5-1 to TRBJ2-7, with TRBD1 matching 10 bases. The CDR3 contains 15 residues. The germline CDR1 and CDR2 sequences are SGHRS and YFSETQ. Losses at the gene ends were 3 bases for V and 8 bases for J; bases not matched to a gene: 11.